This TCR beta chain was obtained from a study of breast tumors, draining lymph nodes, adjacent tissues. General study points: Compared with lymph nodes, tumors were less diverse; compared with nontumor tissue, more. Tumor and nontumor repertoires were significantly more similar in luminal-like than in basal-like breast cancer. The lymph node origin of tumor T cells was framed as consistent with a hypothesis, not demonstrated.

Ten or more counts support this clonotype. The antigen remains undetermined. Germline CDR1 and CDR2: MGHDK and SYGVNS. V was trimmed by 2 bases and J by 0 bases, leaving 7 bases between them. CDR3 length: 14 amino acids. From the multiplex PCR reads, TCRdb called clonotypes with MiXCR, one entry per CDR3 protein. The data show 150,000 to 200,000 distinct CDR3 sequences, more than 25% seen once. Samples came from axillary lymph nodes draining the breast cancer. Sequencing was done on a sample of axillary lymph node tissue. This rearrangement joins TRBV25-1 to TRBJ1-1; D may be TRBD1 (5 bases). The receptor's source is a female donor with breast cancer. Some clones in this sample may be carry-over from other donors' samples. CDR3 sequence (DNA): TGTGCCAGCAGTGAAAGGGGCATGAACACTGAAGCTTTCTTT. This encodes CASSERGMNTEAFF.